The following is a T cell receptor (beta chain) sequence with its context. The data belong to a study of T cell responses to AZD1222 COVID-19 vaccine. Assay used: immunoSEQ multiplex PCR; TCRdb lists only in-frame clones, some missing. Of more than 95,000 clones in the sample, roughly 90% were seen once. The trim removed 0 bases at V and 7 bases at J, leaving 5 bases unmatched. The CDR3 loop spans 16 amino acids. In germline, CDR1 is LGHNA, CDR2 YSLEER. The V call is TRBV4-3, the J call TRBJ2-2; TRBD2 matches 10 bases. The source is an adult in good health. The material sequenced was peripheral blood, taken on day 0 of AZD1222 vaccination. The CDR3 here is CASSQEGTSAVGELFF. The DNA for the CDR3 is TGCGCCAGCAGCCAAGAGGGGACTAGCGCAGTCGGGGAGCTGTTTTTT.